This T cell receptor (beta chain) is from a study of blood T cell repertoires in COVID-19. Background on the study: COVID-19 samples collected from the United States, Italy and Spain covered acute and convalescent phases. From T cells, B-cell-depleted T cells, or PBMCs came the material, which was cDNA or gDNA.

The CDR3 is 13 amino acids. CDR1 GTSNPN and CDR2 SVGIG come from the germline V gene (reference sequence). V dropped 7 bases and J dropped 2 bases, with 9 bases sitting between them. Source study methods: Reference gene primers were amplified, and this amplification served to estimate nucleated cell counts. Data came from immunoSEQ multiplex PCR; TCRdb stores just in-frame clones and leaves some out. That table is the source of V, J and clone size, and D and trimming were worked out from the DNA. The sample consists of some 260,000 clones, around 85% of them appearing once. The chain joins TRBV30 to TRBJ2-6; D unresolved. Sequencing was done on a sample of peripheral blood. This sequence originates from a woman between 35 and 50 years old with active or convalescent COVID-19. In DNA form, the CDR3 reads TGTGCCTCCGACATGACTGGGGCCAACGTCCTGACTTTC. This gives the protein CASDMTGANVLTF.